This T cell receptor beta chain comes out of a study of identical twins. This clonotype has just a few counts. TCRdb fed the 5' RACE reads into MiXCR, producing one record per CDR3 protein. The data hold 1,800,000 or so distinct CDR3 sequences, with around 29% observed a single time. This clonotype was sampled from a newborn girl in good health. Sequenced sample: cord blood.

This CDR3 is CASSSTGVSSYNSPLHF. CDR3 DNA: TGTGCCAGCAGCTCTACAGGAGTTAGCTCCTATAATTCACCCCTCCACTTT. The V gene is TRBV7-2, the J gene TRBJ1-6, with a possible D match to TRBD1 (5 bases). V was clipped by 4 bases and J by 0 bases, with 13 bases between them. The germline CDR1 and CDR2 sequences are SGHTA and FQGNSA. This CDR3 has 17 amino acids. The full variable domain, rest sourced from reference TRBV7-2 and TRBJ1-6, is GAGVSQSPSNKVTEKGKDVELRCDPISGHTALYWYRQSLGQGLEFLIYFQGNSAPDKSGLPSDRFSAERTGGSVSTLTIQRTQQEDSAVYLCASSSTGVSSYNSPLHFGNGTRLTVT.